One sample yielded the 28 T cell receptor beta chains listed below, sequenced in a study of T cell responses to AZD1222 COVID-19 vaccine. TCRdb keeps only in-frame clones here, not all; method: immunoSEQ multiplex PCR. The table shows 180,000 or so clones, with 80% to 90% occurring only once. Sequenced here: peripheral blood, sampled on day 0 of AZD1222 vaccination. The origin of the receptors is an adult in good health.

This clone was recorded only once. This chain links TRBV18 with TRBJ2-2, with D hard to call. Trimming left V 6 bases short and J 3 bases short, with 8 bases between. The length of the CDR3 is 13 residues. Looked up from germline, CDR1 is KGHSH and CDR2 is LQKENI. The CDR3 spells CASSRWDTGELFF. The CDR3 nucleotides are TGTGCCAGCTCCCGGTGGGACACCGGGGAGCTGTTTTTT.

This chain connects TRBV9 to TRBJ2-1, with D unclear. Trimming took off 3 bases at V and 10 bases at J, with 11 bases between the two ends. The germline CDR1 and CDR2 sequences are SGDLS and YYNGEE. The CDR3 is 12 amino acids. The DNA of the CDR3 is TGTGCCAGCAGCGAAGACGGTTCGGAGCAGTTCTTC. It translates to CASSEDGSEQFF.

V and J are TRBV19 and TRBJ1-6, with D uncertain. Germline CDR1 and CDR2: LNHDA and SQIVND (reference sequence). The CDR3 spans 15 residues. The V and J ends lost 1 base and 9 bases respectively, with 13 bases between them. Written as DNA, the CDR3 is TGTGCCAGTAGTATAGGACTGGGGAGTACTTCACCCCTCCACTTT. This translates into CASSIGLGSTSPLHF. Drawing the rest from reference TRBV19 and TRBJ1-6, the complete variable domain is DGGITQSPKYLFRKEGQNVTLSCEQNLNHDAMYWYRQDPGQGLRLIYYSQIVNDFQKGDIAEGYSVSREKKESFPLTVTSAQKNPTAFYLCASSIGLGSTSPLHFGNGTRLTVT.

This chain links TRBV2 with TRBJ2-5; D unresolved. V dropped 4 bases and J dropped 4 bases, with 10 bases sitting between them. The CDR3 totals 13 residues. CDR1 and CDR2 (germline): SNHLY, FYNNEI. The CDR3 DNA follows: TGTGCCAGCAGTGTAGAAAACACAGAGACCCAGTACTTC. It is translated as CASSVENTETQYF.

V and J are TRBV2 and TRBJ2-1, with TRBD2 identical over 12 bases. The germline CDR1 and CDR2 sequences are SNHLY and FYNNEI. The CDR3 extends over 15 amino acids. Losses at the gene ends were 6 bases for V and 6 bases for J; bases not matched to a gene: 6. The CDR3 here is CASRGGLAGSNEQFF. The CDR3 bases are TGTGCCAGCAGGGGAGGACTAGCGGGGAGCAATGAGCAGTTCTTC.

V usage is TRBV28 and J usage is TRBJ1-4; unclear D gene. Germline-derived CDR1 and CDR2 are MDHEN and SYDVKM. This CDR3 is 16 amino acids long. With 7 bases removed from V and 0 bases from J, the gap between germline ends came to 15 bases. Here the CDR3 reads CASTPLPAATNEKLFF. CDR3 in DNA: TGTGCCAGCACCCCACTGCCGGCGGCAACTAATGAAAAACTGTTTTTT.

This clone appeared a few times. The chain recombines TRBV19 with TRBJ1-5; TRBD1 might be the D (5 bases). Per the germline V gene, CDR1 is LNHDA and CDR2 is SQIVND (reference sequence). The CDR3 spans 14 residues. V was pared by 3 bases and J by 5 bases, with 11 bases between. The CDR3 region is CASSIRTGDQPQHF. The CDR3 bases are TGTGCCAGTAGTATTCGGACGGGGGATCAGCCCCAGCATTTT.

This chain connects TRBV12-3 or TRBV12-4 to TRBJ1-2; the D gene is possibly TRBD1 (5 bases). The CDR3 sequence is 13 residues long. Deletions cut 3 bases from V and 8 bases from J, with 13 bases between. The CDR3 is CASSFGAGGGYTF. CDR3 sequence (DNA): TGTGCCAGCAGTTTTGGGGCAGGAGGGGGCTACACCTTC.

The rearrangement uses TRBV24-1 and TRBJ2-1; 9 nucleotides align to TRBD2. V gave up 3 bases and J gave up 8 bases; unmatched junction bases: 7. CDR3 length equals 15 residues. Looked up from germline, CDR1 is KGHDR and CDR2 is SFDVKD. CDR3 nucleotide sequence: TGTGCCACCAGTGATGCGGGGGGGCGTGTCGATGAGCAGTTCTTC. Protein sequence: CATSDAGGRVDEQFF.

V usage is TRBV3-1 (or the pseudogene TRBV3-2) and J usage is TRBJ1-1; D unclear. CDR1 is LGHDT, CDR2 YNNKEL, per germline (reference sequence). This CDR3 is 13 amino acids long. Trimming cost V 6 bases and J 5 bases, with 13 bases left between them. As DNA, the CDR3 is TGTGCCAGCAGGCGACGGTCTGTTACTGAAGCTTTCTTT. As protein: CASRRRSVTEAFF.

In nucleotides, the CDR3 is TGTGCCAGCAGCCGTCAGGGTATGACTGAAGCTTTCTTT. It yields the protein CASSRQGMTEAFF. This chain joins TRBV3-1 (or the pseudogene TRBV3-2) and TRBJ1-1; the D gene is possibly TRBD1 (5 bases). Germline V CDR1 and CDR2: LGHDT, YNNKEL (reference sequence). This CDR3 contains 13 residues. The ends were cut back, 4 bases at V and 5 bases at J, with 11 bases in the middle.

This chain joins TRBV2 and TRBJ1-2; 9 positions agree with TRBD1. Germline-derived CDR1 and CDR2 are SNHLY and FYNNEI. V shed 10 bases and J 7 bases; nucleotides not matched to a gene: 7. The CDR3 has 12 residues. CDR3 sequence reads: CAILQGASGYTF. The CDR3 DNA follows: TGTGCCATTTTACAGGGGGCAAGTGGCTACACCTTC.

The count of this clone is one. The rearrangement uses TRBV5-8 and TRBJ2-1; D remains unclear. The CDR3 runs 13 residues. Trimming took 3 bases from V and 0 from J, leaving 4 bases between them. Germline assignment: CDR1 SGHTS and CDR2 YDEGEE. CDR3 in amino acids: CASSYFSYNEQFF. The CDR3 DNA follows: TGTGCCAGCAGCTACTTCTCCTACAATGAGCAGTTCTTC.

This chain joins TRBV27 and TRBJ1-4; 9 bases map to TRBD1. The trim removed 4 bases at V and 8 bases at J, leaving 8 bases unmatched. Germline V gene lookup returns CDR1 MNHEY and CDR2 SMNVEV (reference sequence). There are 15 residues in the CDR3. In DNA, the CDR3 is TGTGCCAGCAGTTCCTCACAGGGGGCGCGCGAAAAACTGTTTTTT. It encodes CASSSSQGAREKLFF.

The V gene is TRBV5-4, the J gene TRBJ1-2; a weak D match, TRBD1 (5 bases). V shed 0 bases and J shed 6 bases, with 15 bases lying between them. This CDR3 contains 15 residues. Germline V CDR1 and CDR2: SGHNT, YYREEE (reference sequence). The CDR3 bases are TGTGCCAGCAGCTTGGGGGGAGACAGCCACAATGGCTACACCTTC. Its translation is CASSLGGDSHNGYTF.

The chain recombines TRBV5-1 with TRBJ1-5; tentative D call: TRBD1 (5 bases). The CDR3 has 15 amino acids. The V gene's germline CDR1 is SGHRS and CDR2 YFSETQ. The V end lost 2 bases, the J end lost 2 bases, and 11 bases lay between the germline ends. The CDR3 region is CASSLQAGGNQPQHF. As DNA, the CDR3 is TGCGCCAGCAGCTTACAGGCCGGGGGCAATCAGCCCCAGCATTTT.

V usage is TRBV7-2 and J usage is TRBJ2-3; D may be TRBD1 or TRBD2 (5 bases each). CDR3 size: 16 residues. Deletions cut 5 bases from V and 2 bases from J, with 17 bases between. The germline CDR1 and CDR2 sequences are SGHTA and FQGNSA. CDR3 bases: TGTGCCAGCAGCCCGGGCCTGGGGGATATCACAGATACGCAGTATTTT. This encodes CASSPGLGDITDTQYF.

The chain uses TRBV5-1 and TRBJ2-5; 7 nucleotides match TRBD1. The germline V gene encodes CDR1 SGHRS and CDR2 YFSETQ. The CDR3 extends over 14 amino acids. Trimming at V came to 4 bases and at J to 4 bases, leaving 7 bases not matched to a gene. As DNA, the CDR3 is TGCGCCAGCAGCCCCTGGACAGGCCTAGAGACCCAGTACTTC. Protein sequence: CASSPWTGLETQYF.

The chain couples TRBV7-2 to TRBJ2-1; no definite D call. Trimming shortened V by 2 bases and J by 4 bases, and 15 bases separated the two germline ends. CDR1 is SGHTA and CDR2 is FQGNSA in the germline V gene. The length of the CDR3 is 16 residues. The CDR3 is CASSLLKGTIYNEQFF. The CDR3 region has the DNA TGTGCCAGCAGCTTATTAAAGGGCACTATTTACAATGAGCAGTTCTTC.

CDR3 amino acids: CASSPDRVINEQYF. Written as DNA, the CDR3 is TGTGCCAGCAGCCCGGACAGGGTGATTAACGAGCAGTACTTC. The V gene is TRBV7-9, the J gene TRBJ2-7, with 8 bases aligning to TRBD1. Trimming cost V 5 bases and J 5 bases; bases outside gene matches: 8. Germline CDR1 SEHNR, CDR2 FQNEAQ (reference sequence). The CDR3 length is 14 residues.

Here the CDR3 DNA reads TGTGCCAGCAAGCCAGGGGAGGCCTACGAGCAGTACTTC. It specifies CASKPGEAYEQYF. V gene TRBV5-6 combines with J gene TRBJ2-7; D assignment may be TRBD1 or TRBD2 (6 bases each). This CDR3 has 13 amino acids. CDR1 and CDR2 (germline): SGHDT, YYEEEE. V was cut by 6 bases and J by 2 bases, with 12 bases left in between.

The CDR3 sequence is CASSQDTVTTGPNEKLFF. The CDR3 DNA sequence: TGTGCCAGCAGCCAAGATACGGTCACGACAGGTCCTAATGAAAAACTGTTTTTT. This chain links TRBV3-1 (or the pseudogene TRBV3-2) with TRBJ1-4; a possible D gene is TRBD1 (6 bases). The CDR3 length is 18 residues. In germline, CDR1 is LGHDT, CDR2 YNNKEL (reference sequence). V gave up 0 bases and J gave up 3 bases, with 17 bases separating them.

Of note for this clone: Germline is not matched at one junction end, which may reflect a read error. This rearrangement joins TRBV28 to TRBJ2-3; unclear D gene. The V gene's germline CDR1 is MDHEN and CDR2 SYDVKM. The CDR3 spans 15 residues. The CDR3 DNA reads TGTGCCAGCAGCACTACCAGGCGAGGCACGGATACGCAGTATTTT. This encodes CASSTTRRGTDTQYF.

The chain recombines TRBV5-4 with TRBJ2-7; D remains ambiguous. Trimming took 4 bases from V and 2 from J, leaving 10 bases between them. The germline CDR1 and CDR2 sequences are SGHNT and YYREEE (reference sequence). The CDR3 loop spans 13 amino acids. The CDR3 DNA is TGTGCCAGCAGCACCCCGGGTGCCTACGAGCAGTACTTC. Translating it yields CASSTPGAYEQYF.

The CDR3 nucleotides are TGTGCCAGCAGTTTAGGGCAGTTCGTCTATGGCTACACCTTC. Translating gives CASSLGQFVYGYTF. This chain uses TRBV28 with TRBJ1-2, with unresolved D. The CDR3 runs 14 residues. With 2 bases removed from V and 4 bases from J, the gap between germline ends came to 11 bases. Germline values: CDR1 MDHEN, CDR2 SYDVKM.

The chain combines TRBV5-1 with TRBJ1-5; possibly TRBD1 for D (5 bases). Between the trimmed V and J ends, which lost 4 bases and 0 bases, there was a span of 17 bases. The CDR3 extends over 17 amino acids. Per germline, CDR1 SGHRS and CDR2 YFSETQ. The chain's CDR3 is CASSLDEGFHSNQPQHF. CDR3 DNA: TGCGCCAGCAGCCTAGACGAGGGGTTCCATAGCAATCAGCCCCAGCATTTT.

This clone was observed a handful of times. The genes are TRBV7-8 and TRBJ2-5, with unresolved D. This CDR3 contains 14 residues. V was shortened by 7 bases and J by 4 bases, with 16 bases between the two germline ends. Germline V CDR1 and CDR2: SGHVS, FQNEAQ. The CDR3 is CASTTLSTGETQYF. The CDR3 DNA sequence: TGTGCCAGCACCACCCTGTCGACGGGAGAGACCCAGTACTTC.

V is TRBV30 and J is TRBJ2-7, with 7 bases identical to TRBD2. Trimming cost V 7 bases and J 3 bases; bases outside gene matches: 9. This CDR3 spans 13 amino acids. In germline, CDR1 is GTSNPN, CDR2 SVGIG (reference sequence). CDR3 in DNA: TGTGCCTCCAAGAGCGGGGCTTTCTACGAGCAGTACTTC. Translation gives CASKSGAFYEQYF.